This T cell receptor (beta chain) was obtained from a study of cytomegalovirus exposure and HLA in healthy donors. The V gene end was trimmed by 6 bases and the J gene end by 4 bases; junction bases not matched to a gene: 4. This CDR3 region has 13 residues. From germline, CDR1 is MDHEN and CDR2 SYDVKM. With 60 Vbeta and 13 Jbeta primers, the PCR was carried out. Libraries were prepared by immunoSEQ multiplex PCR; TCRdb keeps only in-frame clonotypes and omits some of them. Of some 220,000 clones detected, 70% to 85% appear once; the ten largest clones hold 0.58%. This TCR came from a woman between 40 and 55 years old in good health and CMV-seronegative. The J gene is TRBJ1-2, the V gene TRBV28, with TRBD1 identical over 8 bases. The specimen was PBMCs. The CDR3 sequence is CASSRDRGYGYTF. CDR3 bases: TGTGCCAGCAGCCGAGACAGGGGCTATGGCTACACCTTC.